What follows are 3 T cell receptor beta chains derived from one specimen sequenced in a study of early T cells in non-severe SARS-CoV-2 infection. TCRdb ran MiXCR on the 5' RACE reads and lists one entry per CDR3 protein. The table lists approximately 58,000 distinct CDR3 sequences, 5.5% to 7.5% of them singletons. Sequences were obtained from whole blood. These receptors originate from an adult who was a healthcare worker with PCR-confirmed SARS-CoV-2 infection or an uninfected control (not recorded which).

This clonotype was observed at least ten times. The CDR3 protein is CASSLSGVNEQFF. As DNA, the CDR3 is TGTGCCAGCAGTCTTAGCGGGGTGAATGAGCAGTTCTTC. The chain links TRBV6-1 to TRBJ2-1; TRBD2 agrees at 8 bases. The CDR3 consists of 13 residues. Germline trimming cut 5 bases from V and 7 bases from J; bases unmatched to any gene: 4. In germline, CDR1 is MNHNS, CDR2 SASEGT.

This clonotype was picked up many times. The chain employs TRBV7-2 and TRBJ1-5; weak D call: TRBD1 (5 bases). Germline V lookup: CDR1 SGHTA, CDR2 FQGNSA. The V and J ends lost 5 bases and 7 bases respectively, with 12 bases between them. There are 13 residues in the CDR3. The CDR3 is CASSMGVQQPQHF. The CDR3 nucleotides read TGTGCCAGCAGCATGGGGGTTCAACAGCCCCAGCATTTT.

This clonotype came up many times. The chain employs TRBV6-5 and TRBJ1-2; the match to TRBD1 covers 7 bases. Germline CDR1 and CDR2: MNHEY and SVGAGI. The V segment lost 9 bases and the J segment 8 bases; nucleotides outside the gene matches: 18. This CDR3 region has 15 residues. CDR3 sequence reads: CASKEWKTGLHGYTF. In DNA form, the CDR3 reads TGTGCCAGTAAAGAGTGGAAGACAGGGCTTCACGGCTACACCTTC.